The subject of this entry is one TCR beta chain. CDR1 and CDR2 (germline): MNHNS, SASEGT. The ends were cut back, 6 bases at V and 1 base at J, with 6 bases in the middle. This CDR3 region has 12 residues. This sample was taken from a study of OX40 agonist ivuxolimab in advanced cancers. TCRdb keeps only in-frame clones here, not all; method: immunoSEQ multiplex PCR. The table includes fewer than 95,000 clones, more than 80% detected once. The receptor's source is an adult with an advanced solid tumor such as melanoma, head and neck, liver or kidney cancer. V and J are TRBV6-1 and TRBJ1-1, with D hard to call. The sequenced sample was CD4+ or CD8+ T cells sorted from blood, obtained in a trial of the OX40 agonist ivuxolimab. CDR3 coding DNA: TGTGCCAGCAGGACGGCGAACACTGAAGCTTTCTTT. Translating it yields CASRTANTEAFF.